Reported below is one T cell receptor (beta chain). Its cognate antigen is unknown. PCR involved 60 Vbeta and 13 Jbeta primers. TCRdb's table, derived via immunoSEQ multiplex PCR, lists solely in-frame clones and lacks some. This sample has more than 95,000 clones, with around 82% found just once. This specimen comes from a study of cytomegalovirus exposure and HLA in healthy donors. The study, taken as a whole, reports: The authors listed around 150 TCR beta chains as cytomegalovirus-associated. Presence/absence analyses rested on an assumption that sequencing depth was roughly uniform across donors. The likely origin of a cluster of highly shared sequence variants was a sequencing artifact.

This CDR3 spans 15 amino acids. The junction had 6 bases not matched to a gene; V was cut back by 4 bases and J by 2 bases. CDR1 SGHNT and CDR2 YENEEA come from the germline V gene. The chain has TRBV11-3 and TRBJ2-7, with 9 bases identical to TRBD2. This clonotype was obtained from a middle-aged woman in good health and CMV-seronegative. Source material: PBMCs. The CDR3 DNA reads as TGTGCCAGCAGCTCTGGACTAGCGAAAGCCTACGAGCAGTACTTC. Protein product: CASSSGLAKAYEQYF.